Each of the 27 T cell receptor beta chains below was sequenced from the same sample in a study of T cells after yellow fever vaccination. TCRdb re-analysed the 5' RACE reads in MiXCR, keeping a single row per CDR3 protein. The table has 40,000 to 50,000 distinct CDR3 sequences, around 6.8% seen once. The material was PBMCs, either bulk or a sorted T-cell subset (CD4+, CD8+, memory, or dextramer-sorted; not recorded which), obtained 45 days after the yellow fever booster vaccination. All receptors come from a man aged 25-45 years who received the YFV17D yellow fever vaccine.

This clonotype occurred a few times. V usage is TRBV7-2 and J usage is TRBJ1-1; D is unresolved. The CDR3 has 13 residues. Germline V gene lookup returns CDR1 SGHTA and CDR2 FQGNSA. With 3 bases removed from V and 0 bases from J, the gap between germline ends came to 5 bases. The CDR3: CASSFRMNTEAFF. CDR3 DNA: TGTGCCAGCAGCTTTCGCATGAACACTGAAGCTTTCTTT.

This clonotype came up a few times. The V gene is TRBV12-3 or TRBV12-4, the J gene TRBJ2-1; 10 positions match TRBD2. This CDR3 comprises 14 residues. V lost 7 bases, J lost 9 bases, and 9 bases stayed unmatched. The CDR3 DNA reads TGTGCCAGCAAAAAGGGATTAGCGGGAGGTGAGCAGTTCTTC. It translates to CASKKGLAGGEQFF.

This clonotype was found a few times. Here the CDR3 reads CAWSGGRVGANVLTF. As DNA, the CDR3 is TGTGCCTGGAGTGGAGGGAGGGTTGGGGCCAACGTCCTGACTTTC. The chain joins TRBV30 to TRBJ2-6, with 7 positions matching TRBD2. CDR1 is GTSNPN and CDR2 is SVGIG in the germline V gene (reference sequence). The CDR3 contains 15 residues. V lost 1 base to trimming and J lost 3 bases; unmatched junction nucleotides: 3.

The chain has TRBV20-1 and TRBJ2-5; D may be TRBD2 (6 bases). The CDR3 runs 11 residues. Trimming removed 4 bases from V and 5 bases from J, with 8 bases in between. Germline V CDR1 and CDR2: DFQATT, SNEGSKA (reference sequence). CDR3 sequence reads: CSATGRETQYF. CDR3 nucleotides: TGCAGTGCTACAGGGAGGGAGACCCAGTACTTC.

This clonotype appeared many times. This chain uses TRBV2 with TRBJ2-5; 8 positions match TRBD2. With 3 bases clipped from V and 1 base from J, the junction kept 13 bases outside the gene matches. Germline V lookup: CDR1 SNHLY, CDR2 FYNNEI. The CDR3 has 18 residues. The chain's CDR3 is CASSDEADSGATQETQYF. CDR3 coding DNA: TGTGCCAGCAGTGACGAGGCGGATAGCGGGGCTACCCAAGAGACCCAGTACTTC.

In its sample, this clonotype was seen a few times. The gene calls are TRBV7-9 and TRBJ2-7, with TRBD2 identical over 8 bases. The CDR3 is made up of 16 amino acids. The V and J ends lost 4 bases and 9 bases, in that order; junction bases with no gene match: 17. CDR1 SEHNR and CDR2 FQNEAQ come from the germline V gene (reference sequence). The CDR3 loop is CASSYGGDLPGGGQYF. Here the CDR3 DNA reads TGTGCCAGCAGCTACGGGGGGGACCTCCCCGGGGGCGGGCAGTACTTC. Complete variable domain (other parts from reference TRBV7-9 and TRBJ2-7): DTGVSQNPRHKITKRGQNVTFRCDPISEHNRLYWYRQTLGQGPEFLTYFQNEAQLEKSRLLSDRFSAERPKGSFSTLEIQRTEQGDSAMYLCASSYGGDLPGGGQYFGPGTRLTVT.

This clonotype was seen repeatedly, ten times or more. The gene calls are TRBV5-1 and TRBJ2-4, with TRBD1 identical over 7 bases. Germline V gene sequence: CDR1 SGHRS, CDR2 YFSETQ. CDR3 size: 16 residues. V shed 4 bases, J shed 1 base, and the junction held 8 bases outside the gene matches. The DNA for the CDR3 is TGCGCCAGCAGCGAAAGACAGGGTGCGGCCAAAAACATTCAGTACTTC. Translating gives CASSERQGAAKNIQYF.

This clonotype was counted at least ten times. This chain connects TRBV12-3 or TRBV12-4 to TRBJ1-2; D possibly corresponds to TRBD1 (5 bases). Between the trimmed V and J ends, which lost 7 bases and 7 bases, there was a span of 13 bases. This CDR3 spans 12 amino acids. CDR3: CASTTQGAGYTF. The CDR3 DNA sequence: TGTGCCAGCACCACCCAGGGAGCTGGCTACACCTTC.

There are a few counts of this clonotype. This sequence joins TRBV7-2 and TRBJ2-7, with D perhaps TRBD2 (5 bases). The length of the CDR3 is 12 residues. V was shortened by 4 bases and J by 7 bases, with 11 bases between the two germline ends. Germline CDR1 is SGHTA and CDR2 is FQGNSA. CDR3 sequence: CASSSSSGEQYF. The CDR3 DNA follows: TGTGCCAGCAGCTCTTCCTCGGGGGAGCAGTACTTC.

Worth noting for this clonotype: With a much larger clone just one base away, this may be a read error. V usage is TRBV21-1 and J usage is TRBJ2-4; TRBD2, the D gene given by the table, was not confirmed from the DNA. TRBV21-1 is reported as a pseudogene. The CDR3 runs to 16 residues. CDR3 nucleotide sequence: TGTGCCAGCAGCCCCCGGGAGGGAGCAGCCAATAACATTCAGTACTTC. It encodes CASSPREGAANNIQYF.

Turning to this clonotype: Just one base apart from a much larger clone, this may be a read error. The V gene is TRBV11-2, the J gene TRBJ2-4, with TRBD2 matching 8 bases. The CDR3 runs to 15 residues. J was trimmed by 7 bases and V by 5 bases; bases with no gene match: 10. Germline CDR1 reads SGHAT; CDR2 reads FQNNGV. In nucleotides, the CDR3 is TGTGCCAGCAGCCAAGGGAGTAGCGGGACCAACATTCAGTACTTC. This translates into CASSQGSSGTNIQYF.

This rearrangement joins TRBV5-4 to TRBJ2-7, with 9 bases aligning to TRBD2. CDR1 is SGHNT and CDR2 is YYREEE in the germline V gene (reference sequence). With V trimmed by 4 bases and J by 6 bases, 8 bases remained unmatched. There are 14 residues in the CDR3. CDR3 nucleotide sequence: TGTGCCAGCAGCCTTAGCGGGAGAGGTCTCGAGCAGTACTTC. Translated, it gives CASSLSGRGLEQYF.

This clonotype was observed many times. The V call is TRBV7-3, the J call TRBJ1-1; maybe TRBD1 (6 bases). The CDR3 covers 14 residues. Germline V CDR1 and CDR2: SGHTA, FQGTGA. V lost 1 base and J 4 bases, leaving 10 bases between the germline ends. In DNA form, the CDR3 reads TGTGCCAGCAGCTTAATGACAGGACCCACTGAAGCTTTCTTT. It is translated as CASSLMTGPTEAFF.

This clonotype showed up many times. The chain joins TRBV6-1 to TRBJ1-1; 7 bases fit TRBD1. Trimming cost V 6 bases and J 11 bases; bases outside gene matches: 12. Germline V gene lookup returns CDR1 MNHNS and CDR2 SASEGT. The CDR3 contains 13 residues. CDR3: CASRAQGWGKAFF. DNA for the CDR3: TGTGCCAGCAGAGCACAGGGGTGGGGTAAGGCTTTCTTT.

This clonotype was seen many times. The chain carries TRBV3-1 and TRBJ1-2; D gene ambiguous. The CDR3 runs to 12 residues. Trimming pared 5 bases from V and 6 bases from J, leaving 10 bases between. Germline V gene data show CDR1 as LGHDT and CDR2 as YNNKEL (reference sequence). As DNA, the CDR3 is TGTGCCAGCAGCAAGACACGGGATGGCTACACCTTC. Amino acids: CASSKTRDGYTF.

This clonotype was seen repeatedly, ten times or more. CDR3 sequence: CASSLGSNQPQHF. The CDR3 DNA reads TGTGCCAGCAGTTTAGGTAGCAATCAGCCCCAGCATTTT. The V and J genes are TRBV12-3 or TRBV12-4 and TRBJ1-5; no firm D call. CDR3 length: 13 residues. Trimming removed 1 base at V and 0 bases at J, with 1 base between.

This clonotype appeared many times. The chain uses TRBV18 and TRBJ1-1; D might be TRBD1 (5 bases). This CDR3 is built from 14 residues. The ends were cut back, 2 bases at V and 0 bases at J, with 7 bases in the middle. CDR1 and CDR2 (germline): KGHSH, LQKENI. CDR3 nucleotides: TGTGCCAGCTCACCAGGGGGACTGAACACTGAAGCTTTCTTT. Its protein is CASSPGGLNTEAFF.

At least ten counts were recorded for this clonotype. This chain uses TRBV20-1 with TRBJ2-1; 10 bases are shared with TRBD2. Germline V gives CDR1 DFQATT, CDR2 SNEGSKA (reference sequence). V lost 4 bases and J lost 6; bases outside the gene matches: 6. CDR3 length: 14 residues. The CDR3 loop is CSAISGRKANEQFF. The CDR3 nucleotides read TGCAGTGCTATTAGCGGGAGGAAGGCCAATGAGCAGTTCTTC.

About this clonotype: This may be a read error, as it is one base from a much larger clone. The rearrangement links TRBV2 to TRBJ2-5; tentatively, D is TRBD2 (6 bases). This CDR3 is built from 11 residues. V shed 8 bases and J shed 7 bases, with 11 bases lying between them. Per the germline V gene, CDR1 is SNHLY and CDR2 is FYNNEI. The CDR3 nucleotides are TGTGCCAGCCGGGCGGAGGGGACCCAGTACTTC. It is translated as CASRAEGTQYF.

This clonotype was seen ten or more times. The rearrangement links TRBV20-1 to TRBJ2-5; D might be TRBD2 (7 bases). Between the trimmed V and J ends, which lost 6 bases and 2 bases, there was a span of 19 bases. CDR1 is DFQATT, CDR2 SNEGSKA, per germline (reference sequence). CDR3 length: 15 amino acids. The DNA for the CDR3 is TGCAGTGCAACCTTGGGGGGGCTCCTTCAAGAGACCCAGTACTTC. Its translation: CSATLGGLLQETQYF.

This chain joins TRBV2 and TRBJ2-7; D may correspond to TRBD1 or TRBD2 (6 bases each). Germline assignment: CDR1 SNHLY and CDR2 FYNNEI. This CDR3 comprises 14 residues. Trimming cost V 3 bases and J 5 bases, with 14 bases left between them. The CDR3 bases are TGTGCCAGCAGTGATAGGGGGAGGATCCACGAGCAGTACTTC. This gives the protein CASSDRGRIHEQYF.

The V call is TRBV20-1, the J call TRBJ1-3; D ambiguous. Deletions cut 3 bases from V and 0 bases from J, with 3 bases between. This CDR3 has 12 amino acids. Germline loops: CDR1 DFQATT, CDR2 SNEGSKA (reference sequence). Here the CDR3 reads CSASISGNTIYF. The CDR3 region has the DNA TGCAGTGCTAGTATCTCTGGAAACACCATATATTTT.

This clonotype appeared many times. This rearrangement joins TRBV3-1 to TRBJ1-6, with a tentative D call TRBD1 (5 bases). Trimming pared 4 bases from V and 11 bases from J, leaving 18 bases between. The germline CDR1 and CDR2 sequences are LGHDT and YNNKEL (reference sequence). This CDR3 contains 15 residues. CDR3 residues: CASSPRAPGGAPLHF. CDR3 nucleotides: TGTGCCAGCAGCCCTCGGGCCCCTGGGGGGGCACCCCTCCACTTT.

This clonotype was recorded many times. CDR3 sequence reads: CASSDWGTGELFF. The CDR3, as DNA: TGTGCCAGCAGTGACTGGGGGACCGGGGAGCTGTTTTTT. The V call is TRBV6-4, the J call TRBJ2-2, with D perhaps assigned TRBD1 or TRBD2 (5 bases each). The germline CDR1 and CDR2 sequences are MRHNA and SNTAGT. Trimming left V 1 base short and J 5 bases short, with 5 bases between. The CDR3 spans 13 residues.

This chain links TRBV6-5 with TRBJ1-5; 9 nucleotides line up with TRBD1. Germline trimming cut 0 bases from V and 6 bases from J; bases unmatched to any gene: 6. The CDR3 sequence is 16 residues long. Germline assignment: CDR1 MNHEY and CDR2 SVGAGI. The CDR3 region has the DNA TGTGCCAGCAGTTACTCCGTAGACAGGGGGGGTCAGCCCCAGCATTTT. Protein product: CASSYSVDRGGQPQHF.

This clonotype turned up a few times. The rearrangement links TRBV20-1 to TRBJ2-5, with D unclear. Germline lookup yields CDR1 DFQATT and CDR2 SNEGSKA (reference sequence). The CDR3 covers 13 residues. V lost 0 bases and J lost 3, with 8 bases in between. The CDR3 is CSARDPWKETQYF. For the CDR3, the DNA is TGCAGTGCTAGAGACCCTTGGAAAGAGACCCAGTACTTC.

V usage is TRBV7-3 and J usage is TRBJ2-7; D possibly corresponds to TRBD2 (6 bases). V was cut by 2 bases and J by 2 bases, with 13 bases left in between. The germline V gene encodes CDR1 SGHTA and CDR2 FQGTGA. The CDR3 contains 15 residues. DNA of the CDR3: TGTGCCAGCAGCTTAGGCCTAGCGCCCACCTACGAGCAGTACTTC. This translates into CASSLGLAPTYEQYF.